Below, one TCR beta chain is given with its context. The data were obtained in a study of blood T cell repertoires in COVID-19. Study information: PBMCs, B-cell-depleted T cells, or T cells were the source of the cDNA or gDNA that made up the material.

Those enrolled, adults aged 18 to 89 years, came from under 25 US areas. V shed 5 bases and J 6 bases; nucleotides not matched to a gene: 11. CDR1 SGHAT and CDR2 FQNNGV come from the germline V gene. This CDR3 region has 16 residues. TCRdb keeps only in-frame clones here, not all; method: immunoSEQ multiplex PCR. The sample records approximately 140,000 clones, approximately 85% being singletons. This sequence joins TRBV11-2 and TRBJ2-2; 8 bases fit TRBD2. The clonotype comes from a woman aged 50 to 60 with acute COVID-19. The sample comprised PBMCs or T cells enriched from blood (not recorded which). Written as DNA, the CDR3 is TGTGCCAGCAGCGTCTGGGGGCGGGAGGTGGCCGGGGAGCTGTTTTTT. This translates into CASSVWGREVAGELFF. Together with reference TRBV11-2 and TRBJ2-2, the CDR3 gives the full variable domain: EAGVAQSPRYKIIEKRQSVAFWCNPISGHATLYWYQQILGQGPKLLIQFQNNGVVDDSQLPKDRFSAERLKGVDSTLKIQPAKLEDSAVYLCASSVWGREVAGELFFGEGSRLTVL.